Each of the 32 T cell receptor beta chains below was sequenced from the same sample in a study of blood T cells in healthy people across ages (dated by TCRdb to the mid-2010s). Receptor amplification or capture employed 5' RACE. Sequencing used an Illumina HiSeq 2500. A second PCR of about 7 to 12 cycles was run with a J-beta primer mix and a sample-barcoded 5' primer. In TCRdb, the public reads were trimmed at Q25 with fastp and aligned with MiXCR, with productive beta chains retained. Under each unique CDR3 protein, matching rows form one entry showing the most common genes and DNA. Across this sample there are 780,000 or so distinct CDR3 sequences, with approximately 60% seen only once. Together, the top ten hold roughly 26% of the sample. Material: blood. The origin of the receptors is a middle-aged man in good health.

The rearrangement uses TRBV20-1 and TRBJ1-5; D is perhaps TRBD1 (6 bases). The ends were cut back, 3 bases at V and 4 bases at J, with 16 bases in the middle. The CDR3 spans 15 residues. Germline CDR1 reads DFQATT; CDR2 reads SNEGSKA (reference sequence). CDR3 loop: CSARIGRGGNQPQHF. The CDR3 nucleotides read TGCAGTGCTAGGATAGGCAGGGGCGGGAATCAGCCCCAGCATTTT.

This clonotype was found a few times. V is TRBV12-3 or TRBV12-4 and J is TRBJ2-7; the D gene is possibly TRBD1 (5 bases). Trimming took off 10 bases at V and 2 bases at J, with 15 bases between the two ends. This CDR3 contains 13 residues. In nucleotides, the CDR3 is TGTGCCATCCCTGGGGCTCCAACCTACGAGCAGTACTTC. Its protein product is CAIPGAPTYEQYF.

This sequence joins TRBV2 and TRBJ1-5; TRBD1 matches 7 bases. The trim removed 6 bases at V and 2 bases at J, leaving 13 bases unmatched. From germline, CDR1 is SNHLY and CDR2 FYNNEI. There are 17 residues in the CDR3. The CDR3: CASRPDRAKARNQPQHF. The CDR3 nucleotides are TGTGCCAGCAGACCTGACAGGGCCAAAGCCCGCAATCAGCCCCAGCATTTT.

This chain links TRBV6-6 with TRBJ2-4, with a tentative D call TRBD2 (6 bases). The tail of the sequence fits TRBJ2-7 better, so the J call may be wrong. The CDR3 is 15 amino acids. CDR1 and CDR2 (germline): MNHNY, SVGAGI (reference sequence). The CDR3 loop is CASSGFLWGEDEQYF. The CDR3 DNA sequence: TGTGCCAGCAGCGGCTTCCTGTGGGGGGAGGACGAGCAGTACTTC.

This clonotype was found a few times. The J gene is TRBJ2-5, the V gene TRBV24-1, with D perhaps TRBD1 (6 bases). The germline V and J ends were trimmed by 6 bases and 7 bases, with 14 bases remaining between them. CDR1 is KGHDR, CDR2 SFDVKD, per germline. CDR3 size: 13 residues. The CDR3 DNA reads TGTGCCACCAGTTATAACAGGGACGGGACCCAGTACTTC. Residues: CATSYNRDGTQYF.

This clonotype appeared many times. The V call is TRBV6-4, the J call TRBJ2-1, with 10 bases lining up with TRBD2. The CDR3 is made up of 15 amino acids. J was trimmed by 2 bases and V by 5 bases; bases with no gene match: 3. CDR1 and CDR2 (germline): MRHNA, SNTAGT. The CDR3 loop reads CASSLLAGTYNEQFF. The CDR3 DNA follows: TGTGCCAGCAGTCTACTAGCGGGAACCTACAATGAGCAGTTCTTC.

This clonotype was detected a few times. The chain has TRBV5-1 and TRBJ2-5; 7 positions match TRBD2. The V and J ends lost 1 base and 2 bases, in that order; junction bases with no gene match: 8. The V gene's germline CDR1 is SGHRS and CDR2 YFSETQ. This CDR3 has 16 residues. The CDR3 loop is CASSLQAGRGQETQYF. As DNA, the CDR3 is TGCGCCAGCAGCTTGCAGGCAGGGAGGGGACAAGAGACCCAGTACTTC.

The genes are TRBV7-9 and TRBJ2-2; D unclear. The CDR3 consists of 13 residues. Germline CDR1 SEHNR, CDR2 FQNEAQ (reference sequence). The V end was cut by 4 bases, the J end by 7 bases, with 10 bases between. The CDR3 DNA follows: TGTGCCAGCAGCTACGACATTGGCGGGGAGCTGTTTTTT. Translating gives CASSYDIGGELFF.

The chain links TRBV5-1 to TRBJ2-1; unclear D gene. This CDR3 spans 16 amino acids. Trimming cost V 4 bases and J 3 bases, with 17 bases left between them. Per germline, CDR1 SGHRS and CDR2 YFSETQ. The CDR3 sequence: CASSPDSNPNYNEQFF. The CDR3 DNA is TGCGCCAGCAGCCCAGATTCCAACCCGAACTACAATGAGCAGTTCTTC.

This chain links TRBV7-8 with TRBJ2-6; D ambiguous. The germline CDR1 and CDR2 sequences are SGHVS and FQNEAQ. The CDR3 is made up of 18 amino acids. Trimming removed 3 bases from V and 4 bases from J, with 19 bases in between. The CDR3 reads CASSFPPVLSPGANVLTF. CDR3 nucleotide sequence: TGTGCCAGCAGCTTCCCACCGGTCCTAAGTCCGGGGGCCAACGTCCTGACTTTC.

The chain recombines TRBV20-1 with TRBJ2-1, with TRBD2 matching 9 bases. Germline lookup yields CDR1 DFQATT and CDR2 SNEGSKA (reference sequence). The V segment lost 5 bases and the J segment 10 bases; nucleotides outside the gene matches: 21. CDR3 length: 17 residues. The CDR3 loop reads CSAHHGGGAIRNREQFF. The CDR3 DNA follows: TGCAGTGCTCATCACGGCGGGGGGGCGATAAGGAATAGGGAGCAGTTCTTC.

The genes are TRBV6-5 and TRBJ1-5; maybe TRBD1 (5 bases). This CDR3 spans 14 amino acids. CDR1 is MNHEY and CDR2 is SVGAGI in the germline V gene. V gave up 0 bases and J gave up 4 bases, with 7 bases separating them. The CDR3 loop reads CASSYSTENQPQHF. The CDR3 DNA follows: TGTGCCAGCAGTTACTCGACAGAAAATCAGCCCCAGCATTTT.

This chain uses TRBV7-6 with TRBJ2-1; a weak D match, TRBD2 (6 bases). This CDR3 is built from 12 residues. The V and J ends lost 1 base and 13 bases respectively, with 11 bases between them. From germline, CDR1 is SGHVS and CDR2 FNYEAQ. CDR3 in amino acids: CASSLGLETQFF. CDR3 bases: TGTGCCAGCAGCTTAGGACTAGAGACCCAGTTCTTC.

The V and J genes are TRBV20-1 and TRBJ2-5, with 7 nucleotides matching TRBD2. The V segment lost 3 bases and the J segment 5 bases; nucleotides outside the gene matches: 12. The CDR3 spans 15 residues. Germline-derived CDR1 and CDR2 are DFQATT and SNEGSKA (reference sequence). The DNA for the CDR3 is TGCAGTGCTAGGGGCCTTGGCGGGAGTCATGAGACCCAGTACTTC. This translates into CSARGLGGSHETQYF.

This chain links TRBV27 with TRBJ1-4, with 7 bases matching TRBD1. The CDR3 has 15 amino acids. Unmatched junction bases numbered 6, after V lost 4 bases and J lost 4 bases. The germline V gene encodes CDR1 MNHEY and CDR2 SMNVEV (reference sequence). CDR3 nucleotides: TGTGCCAGCAGTTCAACAGACAGGGTTAATGAAAAACTGTTTTTT. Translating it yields CASSSTDRVNEKLFF.

CDR3 DNA sequence: TGCGCCAGCAGCTCGGCCCGGACAACATCACCCCTCCACTTT. This sequence encodes CASSSARTTSPLHF. The chain has TRBV5-1 and TRBJ1-6; D might be TRBD1 (5 bases). V was trimmed by 3 bases and J by 10 bases, leaving 14 bases between them. There are 14 residues in the CDR3. Germline-derived CDR1 and CDR2 are SGHRS and YFSETQ.

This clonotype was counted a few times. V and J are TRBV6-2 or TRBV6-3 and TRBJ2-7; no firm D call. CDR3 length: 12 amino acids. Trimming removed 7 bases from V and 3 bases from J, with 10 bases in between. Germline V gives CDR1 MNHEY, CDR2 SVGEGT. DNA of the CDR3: TGTGCCAGCACCAACTTTCTCTACGAGCAGTACTTC. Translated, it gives CASTNFLYEQYF.

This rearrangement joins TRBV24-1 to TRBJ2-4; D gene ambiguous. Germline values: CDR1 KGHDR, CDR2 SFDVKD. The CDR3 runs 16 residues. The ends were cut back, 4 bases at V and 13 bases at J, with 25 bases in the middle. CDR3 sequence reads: CATSDAAPLGYNAQYF. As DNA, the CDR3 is TGTGCCACCAGTGACGCCGCGCCCCTGGGATACAATGCGCAGTACTTC.

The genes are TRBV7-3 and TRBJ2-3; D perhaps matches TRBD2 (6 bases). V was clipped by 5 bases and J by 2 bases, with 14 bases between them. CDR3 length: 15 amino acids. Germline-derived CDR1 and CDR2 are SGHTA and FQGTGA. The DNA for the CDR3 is TGTGCCAGCAGCGCCGCGGGGAGTGACACAGATACGCAGTATTTT. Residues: CASSAAGSDTDTQYF.

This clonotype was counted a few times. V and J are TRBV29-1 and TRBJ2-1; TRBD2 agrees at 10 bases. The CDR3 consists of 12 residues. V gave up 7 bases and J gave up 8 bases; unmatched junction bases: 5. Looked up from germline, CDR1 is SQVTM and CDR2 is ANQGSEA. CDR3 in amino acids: CSDLAGVDEQFF. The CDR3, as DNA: TGCAGCGATCTAGCGGGGGTGGATGAGCAGTTCTTC.

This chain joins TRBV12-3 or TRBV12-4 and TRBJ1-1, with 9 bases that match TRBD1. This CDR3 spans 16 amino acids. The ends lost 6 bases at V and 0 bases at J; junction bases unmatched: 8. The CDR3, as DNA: TGTGCCAGCAGCTCCCGACAGGGGGATGTGAACACTGAAGCTTTCTTT. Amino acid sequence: CASSSRQGDVNTEAFF.

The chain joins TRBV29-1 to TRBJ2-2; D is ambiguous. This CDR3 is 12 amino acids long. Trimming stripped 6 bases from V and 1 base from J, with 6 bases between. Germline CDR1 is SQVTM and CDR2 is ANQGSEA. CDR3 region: CSVPGNTGELFF. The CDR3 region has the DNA TGCAGCGTGCCGGGGAACACCGGGGAGCTGTTTTTT.

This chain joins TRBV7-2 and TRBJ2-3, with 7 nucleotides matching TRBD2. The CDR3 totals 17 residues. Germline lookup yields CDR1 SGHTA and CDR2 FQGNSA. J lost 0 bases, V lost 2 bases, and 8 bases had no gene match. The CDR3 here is CASSLQASGPSTDTQYF. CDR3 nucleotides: TGTGCCAGCAGCTTACAGGCTAGCGGACCTAGCACAGATACGCAGTATTTT.

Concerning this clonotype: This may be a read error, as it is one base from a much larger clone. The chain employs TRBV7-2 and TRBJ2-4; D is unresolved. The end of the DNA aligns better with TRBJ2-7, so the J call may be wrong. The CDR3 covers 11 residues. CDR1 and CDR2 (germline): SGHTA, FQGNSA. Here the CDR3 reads CAGSQWDEQYF. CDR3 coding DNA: TGTGCCGGCAGTCAGTGGGACGAGCAGTACTTC.

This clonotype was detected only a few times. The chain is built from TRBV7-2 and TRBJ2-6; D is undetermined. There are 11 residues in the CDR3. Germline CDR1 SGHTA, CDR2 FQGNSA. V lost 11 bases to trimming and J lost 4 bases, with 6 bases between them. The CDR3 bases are TGTGCCGTAGCCGGGGCCAACGTCCTGACTTTC. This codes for CAVAGANVLTF. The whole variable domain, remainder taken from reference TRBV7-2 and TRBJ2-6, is GAGVSQSPSNKVTEKGKDVELRCDPISGHTALYWYRQSLGQGLEFLIYFQGNSAPDKSGLPSDRFSAERTGGSVSTLTIQRTQQEDSAVYLCAVAGANVLTFGAGSRLTVL.

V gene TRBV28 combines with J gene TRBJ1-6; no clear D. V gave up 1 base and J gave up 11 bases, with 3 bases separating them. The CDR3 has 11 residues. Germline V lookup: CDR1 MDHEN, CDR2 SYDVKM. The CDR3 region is CASSLLTPLHF. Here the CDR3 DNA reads TGTGCCAGCAGTTTATTGACACCCCTCCACTTT.

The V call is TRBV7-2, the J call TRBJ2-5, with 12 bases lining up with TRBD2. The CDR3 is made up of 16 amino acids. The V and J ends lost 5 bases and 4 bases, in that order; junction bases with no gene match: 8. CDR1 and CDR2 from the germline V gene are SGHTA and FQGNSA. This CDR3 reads CASSLRLAGVRETQYF. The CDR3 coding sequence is TGTGCCAGCAGCCTCCGACTAGCGGGAGTCCGAGAGACCCAGTACTTC.

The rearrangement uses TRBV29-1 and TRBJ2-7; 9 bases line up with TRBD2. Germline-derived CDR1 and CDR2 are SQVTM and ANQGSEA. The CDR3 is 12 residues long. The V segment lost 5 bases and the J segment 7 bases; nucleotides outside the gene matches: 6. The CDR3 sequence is CSVIAGVGEQYF. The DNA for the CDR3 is TGCAGCGTTATAGCGGGAGTAGGTGAGCAGTACTTC.

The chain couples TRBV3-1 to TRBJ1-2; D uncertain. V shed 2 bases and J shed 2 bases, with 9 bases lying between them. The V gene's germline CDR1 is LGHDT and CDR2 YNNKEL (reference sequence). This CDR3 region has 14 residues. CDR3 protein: CASSQFGANYGYTF. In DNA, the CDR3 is TGTGCCAGCAGCCAATTCGGAGCGAACTATGGCTACACCTTC. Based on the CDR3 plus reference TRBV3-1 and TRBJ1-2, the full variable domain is DTAVSQTPKYLVTQMGNDKSIKCEQNLGHDTMYWYKQDSKKFLKIMFSYNNKELIINETVPNRFSPKSPDKAHLNLHINSLELGDSAVYFCASSQFGANYGYTFGSGTRLTVV.

The CDR3 sequence is CASSRDSLSLTDTQYF. CDR3 nucleotides: TGTGCCAGCAGTCGGGACAGCCTAAGTCTTACAGATACGCAGTATTTT. The chain employs TRBV2 and TRBJ2-3; TRBD1 matches at 7 bases. This CDR3 comprises 16 residues. Germline trimming cut 5 bases from V and 3 bases from J; bases unmatched to any gene: 11. Germline V gene lookup returns CDR1 SNHLY and CDR2 FYNNEI.

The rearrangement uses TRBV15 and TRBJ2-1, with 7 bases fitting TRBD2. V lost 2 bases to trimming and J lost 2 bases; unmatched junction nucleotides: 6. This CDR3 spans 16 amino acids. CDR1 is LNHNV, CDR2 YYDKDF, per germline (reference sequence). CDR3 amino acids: CATSRQRLAPYNEQFF. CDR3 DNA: TGTGCCACCAGCAGACAGCGACTAGCCCCCTACAATGAGCAGTTCTTC.

CDR3 loop: CSAEGFYNEQFF. CDR3 nucleotide sequence: TGCAGTGCCGAAGGGTTCTACAATGAGCAGTTCTTC. The V gene is TRBV20-1, the J gene TRBJ2-1; no firm D call. Trimming pared 6 bases from V and 3 bases from J, leaving 9 bases between. This CDR3 region has 12 residues. Germline V lookup: CDR1 DFQATT, CDR2 SNEGSKA (reference sequence).